This T cell receptor (beta chain) was observed in a study of cytomegalovirus exposure and HLA in healthy donors. Study-level points and caveats: Most TCRs appeared rarely, but some public TCRs recurred in many donors. In vitro assays verified that a few CMV-associated chains recognized CMV antigens specifically. 150 or so TCR beta chains were listed as cytomegalovirus-associated.

On this clone: Its specificity is unknown.

The validation cohort, a group of 90 to 150 subjects, included the donors and was separate from the roughly 700-subject first cohort. Germline assignment: CDR1 SNHLY and CDR2 FYNNEI. CDR3 length: 13 residues. V lost 7 bases and J lost 0, with 10 bases in between. Sequencing was performed with immunoSEQ multiplex PCR; in TCRdb, only in-frame clones are kept and a portion is missing. The sample yields about 70,000 clones, 85% to 95% seen once. The sequencing input was PBMCs. The sequence was collected from a woman younger than 30 in good health and CMV-seropositive. The chain uses TRBV2 and TRBJ2-7; D is perhaps TRBD2 (5 bases). CDR3 region: CASNRGNSYEQYF. CDR3 in DNA: TGTGCCAGCAACCGAGGGAACTCCTACGAGCAGTACTTC.